This TCR beta chain was sequenced for a study of CD8 T cells in ankylosing spondylitis. A quantitative 5'-RACE method, one with molecular barcodes, was used to make TCR beta libraries. Via MiXCR, TCRdb re-called the 5' RACE reads, giving one row per CDR3 protein. The profile shows about 220,000 distinct CDR3 sequences, roughly 24% of them singletons. The CDR3 has 13 amino acids. The germline V and J ends were trimmed by 4 bases and 2 bases, with 10 bases remaining between them. Germline CDR1 reads SQVTM; CDR2 reads ANQGSEA. This clonotype has at least ten counts. V is TRBV29-1 and J is TRBJ2-3; D is tentatively TRBD1 or TRBD2 (6 bases each). This clonotype originated in a male donor with ankylosing spondylitis or in good health (not recorded which). Sample: blood, either unsorted or a sorted T cell fraction (not recorded which). CDR3 nucleotide sequence: TGCAGCGTTGGGGGGCGGGACACAGATACGCAGTATTTT. Amino acids: CSVGGRDTDTQYF.